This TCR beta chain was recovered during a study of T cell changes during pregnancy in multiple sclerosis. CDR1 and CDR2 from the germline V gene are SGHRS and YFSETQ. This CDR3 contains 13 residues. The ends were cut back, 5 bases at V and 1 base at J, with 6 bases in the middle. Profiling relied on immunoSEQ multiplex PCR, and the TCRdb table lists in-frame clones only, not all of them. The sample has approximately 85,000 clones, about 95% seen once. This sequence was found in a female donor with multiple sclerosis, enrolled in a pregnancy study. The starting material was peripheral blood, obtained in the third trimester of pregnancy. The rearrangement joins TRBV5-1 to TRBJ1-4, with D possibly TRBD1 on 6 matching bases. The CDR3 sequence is CASRQGTNEKLFF. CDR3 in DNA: TGCGCCAGCAGACAGGGAACTAATGAAAAACTGTTTTTT.